The 20 T cell receptor beta chains presented below share a single source sample, sequenced in a study of T cells in Graves' hyperthyroidism and ophthalmopathy. TCR beta CDR3 region amplification was performed from RNA transcripts. A set of HTBI primers served as the primers for a first-round RT-PCR of the TCR CDR3. Each CDR3 protein gets one entry after TCRdb re-called the multiplex PCR reads with MiXCR. The sample yields about 480,000 distinct CDR3 sequences, about an eighth seen once. Sequenced: blood. The source is a woman aged 18-35 years with Graves' hyperthyroidism.

This clonotype was found many times. This chain links TRBV5-1 with TRBJ2-2; the D gene is possibly TRBD2 (6 bases). Per germline, CDR1 SGHRS and CDR2 YFSETQ. Trimming left V 0 bases short and J 0 bases short, with 6 bases between. The CDR3 is 15 amino acids. CDR3 DNA: TGCGCCAGCAGCTTGGTAGCGGCGAACACCGGGGAGCTGTTTTTT. Amino acids: CASSLVAANTGELFF.

The sample holds many counts of this clonotype. The chain employs TRBV7-2 and TRBJ1-5; the D gene is possibly TRBD1 (6 bases). V was trimmed by 0 bases and J by 4 bases, leaving 10 bases between them. Germline V gives CDR1 SGHTA, CDR2 FQGNSA. This CDR3 has 15 residues. CDR3 in amino acids: CASSLAGTRNQPQHF. DNA for the CDR3: TGTGCCAGCAGCTTAGCCGGGACAAGAAATCAGCCCCAGCATTTT.

This chain's CDR3 is CSARQWTSGSSYEQYF. The DNA for the CDR3 is TGCAGTGCTAGACAGTGGACTAGCGGGAGCTCCTACGAGCAGTACTTC. The chain recombines TRBV20-1 with TRBJ2-7; 13 nucleotides match TRBD2. The CDR3 is 16 residues long. The V gene end was trimmed by 2 bases and the J gene end by 0 bases; junction bases not matched to a gene: 4. CDR1 and CDR2 from the germline V gene are DFQATT and SNEGSKA (reference sequence).

This clonotype was observed many times. The rearrangement uses TRBV12-3 or TRBV12-4 and TRBJ2-2; tentative D call: TRBD1 (7 bases). CDR3 length: 15 residues. V was clipped by 6 bases and J by 2 bases, with 13 bases between them. The CDR3 protein is CASSPGGFNTGELFF. The CDR3 nucleotides read TGTGCCAGCAGCCCAGGGGGGTTTAACACCGGGGAGCTGTTTTTT.

This clonotype was detected ten times or more. This chain connects TRBV18 to TRBJ1-1; D ambiguous. The V and J ends lost 3 bases and 1 base respectively, with 6 bases between them. Germline V gene data show CDR1 as KGHSH and CDR2 as LQKENI. This CDR3 region has 13 residues. The CDR3 nucleotides read TGTGCCAGCTCACCTATACAGAACACTGAAGCTTTCTTT. Amino acid sequence: CASSPIQNTEAFF.

The sample holds many counts of this clonotype. This chain connects TRBV29-1 to TRBJ1-5; tentative D call: TRBD1 (5 bases). CDR3 length: 12 residues. Trimming shortened V by 7 bases and J by 5 bases, and 12 bases separated the two germline ends. The germline CDR1 and CDR2 sequences are SQVTM and ANQGSEA. In DNA form, the CDR3 reads TGCAGCGCGGGACTGCAGGATCAGCCCCAGCATTTT. Translation gives CSAGLQDQPQHF.

This clonotype was picked up many times. The rearrangement links TRBV19 to TRBJ1-1; D unresolved. The germline V gene has CDR1 LNHDA and CDR2 SQIVND (reference sequence). The CDR3 length is 14 residues. Trimming removed 3 bases at V and 4 bases at J, with 12 bases between. CDR3 loop: CASSIGRTGTEAFF. CDR3 DNA: TGTGCCAGTAGTATCGGAAGAACGGGCACTGAAGCTTTCTTT.

This clonotype was seen a handful of times. The CDR3: CASSSQTGGTDTQYF. CDR3 DNA: TGTGCCAGCAGCTCCCAGACAGGGGGCACAGATACGCAGTATTTT. The rearrangement uses TRBV9 and TRBJ2-3, with TRBD1 matching 8 bases. The CDR3 length is 15 residues. V was pared by 4 bases and J by 1 base, with 5 bases of the junction left unmatched. Germline CDR1 is SGDLS and CDR2 is YYNGEE.

This clonotype was recorded at least ten times. This chain's CDR3 is CASSDSWGYGYTF. In DNA, the CDR3 is TGCGCCAGCAGTGATTCGTGGGGCTATGGCTACACCTTC. The chain employs TRBV10-2 and TRBJ1-2; D ambiguous. V was trimmed by 3 bases and J by 4 bases, leaving 9 bases between them. This CDR3 is built from 13 residues. Germline-derived CDR1 and CDR2 are WSHSY and SAAADI.

The chain links TRBV11-2 to TRBJ2-1, with TRBD2 matching 8 bases. Trimming cost V 4 bases and J 3 bases; bases outside gene matches: 5. The CDR3 runs 15 residues. CDR1 and CDR2 (germline): SGHAT, FQNNGV. The DNA for the CDR3 is TGTGCCAGCAGCTCGAGGGCGGGAGGCTACAATGAGCAGTTCTTC. It codes for CASSSRAGGYNEQFF.

This clonotype has only a few counts. V is TRBV5-1 and J is TRBJ1-2; 7 bases map to TRBD1. Looked up from germline, CDR1 is SGHRS and CDR2 is YFSETQ. Germline trimming cut 4 bases from V and 1 base from J; bases unmatched to any gene: 4. The CDR3 contains 14 residues. The CDR3 loop is CASSRWDSNYGYTF. DNA of the CDR3: TGCGCCAGCAGCCGGTGGGACAGTAACTATGGCTACACCTTC. The full variable domain, completed using reference TRBV5-1 and TRBJ1-2, is KAGVTQTPRYLIKTRGQQVTLSCSPISGHRSVSWYQQTPGQGLQFLFEYFSETQRNKGNFPGRFSGRQFSNSRSEMNVSTLELGDSALYLCASSRWDSNYGYTFGSGTRLTVV.

This clonotype was observed many times. The CDR3 DNA reads as TGTGCCAGCAGCCCCGGGACAGGGGGCACTCAGCCCCAGCATTTT. Amino acid sequence: CASSPGTGGTQPQHF. The chain combines TRBV12-3 or TRBV12-4 with TRBJ1-5, with 12 bases aligning to TRBD1. The CDR3 runs 15 residues. V shed 6 bases and J 6 bases; nucleotides not matched to a gene: 6.

Ten or more counts support this clonotype. The J gene is TRBJ1-3, the V gene TRBV9; 8 nucleotides align to TRBD1. There are 14 residues in the CDR3. With 6 bases clipped from V and 7 bases from J, the junction kept 9 bases outside the gene matches. CDR1 is SGDLS and CDR2 is YYNGEE in the germline V gene. The CDR3 spells CASTSSGQGNTIYF. In DNA, the CDR3 is TGTGCCAGCACCAGTTCCGGACAGGGTAACACCATATATTTT.

This clonotype was picked up many times. The chain combines TRBV14 with TRBJ2-5; the D is unclear. V was pared by 4 bases and J by 2 bases, with 8 bases between. Germline V lookup: CDR1 SGHDN, CDR2 FVKESK. CDR3 length equals 13 residues. The CDR3 region is CASSRGPQETQYF. The DNA of the CDR3 is TGTGCCAGCAGCCGAGGACCGCAAGAGACCCAGTACTTC.

This chain connects TRBV2 to TRBJ2-2; possibly TRBD2 for D (5 bases). V was clipped by 0 bases and J by 4 bases, with 6 bases between them. The CDR3 sequence is 14 residues long. Germline V lookup: CDR1 SNHLY, CDR2 FYNNEI. The CDR3 is CASSEARVTGELFF. The DNA of the CDR3 is TGTGCCAGCAGTGAAGCGCGGGTCACCGGGGAGCTGTTTTTT.

This clonotype was recorded at least ten times. The chain couples TRBV7-2 to TRBJ1-1; no clear D gene. This CDR3 has 14 residues. The V gene lost 2 bases and the J gene lost 6 bases, with 13 bases spanning the gap. Per germline, CDR1 SGHTA and CDR2 FQGNSA. CDR3 nucleotide sequence: TGTGCCAGCAGCTTATATAAGGGTGTAGCTGAAGCTTTCTTT. Encoded protein: CASSLYKGVAEAFF.

With regard to this clonotype: Germline is not matched at one junction end, which may reflect a read error. The gene calls are TRBV7-2 and TRBJ2-3, with 11 bases that match TRBD2. The CDR3 length is 16 residues. CDR1 is SGHTA and CDR2 is FQGNSA in the germline V gene. The CDR3 DNA is TGTGCCAGGAGCTTCGGACTAGCGGGTCTGGGAGATACGCAGTATTTT. Its protein product is CARSFGLAGLGDTQYF.

With respect to this clonotype: A read error may produce the germline difference seen at one junction end. This chain uses TRBV7-9 with TRBJ2-1; TRBD2 might be the D (7 bases). The CDR3 has 13 amino acids. Germline V gene data show CDR1 as SEHNR and CDR2 as FQNEAQ (reference sequence). CDR3 protein: CAGSPGGPDEQFF. The CDR3 region has the DNA TGTGCCGGCAGCCCCGGGGGGCCCGATGAGCAGTTCTTC.

At least ten counts were recorded for this clonotype. The chain links TRBV5-6 to TRBJ1-2, with a tentative D call TRBD1 (5 bases). Germline V gene sequence: CDR1 SGHDT, CDR2 YYEEEE. V was cut by 6 bases and J by 4 bases, with 16 bases left in between. The CDR3 covers 14 residues. In DNA form, the CDR3 reads TGTGCCAGCACCCTGGTGGGGGGTGGCTATGGCTACACCTTC. This sequence encodes CASTLVGGGYGYTF.

This clonotype has ten or more counts. V is TRBV2 and J is TRBJ1-1; no firm D call. Germline-derived CDR1 and CDR2 are SNHLY and FYNNEI. CDR3 length equals 9 residues. The V end lost 8 bases, the J end lost 11 bases, and 9 bases lay between the germline ends. The DNA for the CDR3 is TGTGCCAGCCCCGTTGACGCTTTCTTT. It encodes CASPVDAFF.